A selection of T cell receptor beta chains follows, all from one sample in a study of neoadjuvant anti-PD-1 for oral cavity cancer. This table comes from immunoSEQ multiplex PCR, and its TCRdb copy is limited to in-frame clones, with some not included. The table lists 73,000 or so clones, 85% of them singletons, with roughly 3.4% in the top ten. Sequenced material: PBMCs, taken after nivolumab (anti-PD-1) treatment. Receptor source: a person between 40 and 85 years old with oral cavity squamous cell carcinoma. Each CDR3 is given with its conserved first and last residue. The order of the fields is D gene, V gene, J gene, clone size, CDR3 DNA, CDR3 protein. D genes are given only for firm matches. Clone size appears in some rows only: once, few, many, or a class for an expanded clone.

D gene: -; V gene: TRBV30; J gene: TRBJ2-1; clone size: -; CDR3 DNA: TGTGCCTGGAGTGTAAGAGATTTCAGAAATGAGCAGTTCTTC; CDR3 protein: CAWSVRDFRNEQFF
D gene: -; V gene: TRBV6-5; J gene: TRBJ1-1; clone size: -; CDR3 DNA: TGTGCCAGCAGTTACTCGGGACCCTTTGAAGCTTTCTTT; CDR3 protein: CASSYSGPFEAFF
D gene: -; V gene: TRBV4-1; J gene: TRBJ1-2; clone size: -; CDR3 DNA: TGCGCCAGCAGTCAAGACAGATTCTATGGCTACACCTTC; CDR3 protein: CASSQDRFYGYTF
D gene: TRBD1; V gene: TRBV9; J gene: TRBJ1-1; clone size: -; CDR3 DNA: TGTGCCAGCAGCGTAGGGACAGGGGTACGAGAAGCTTTCTTT; CDR3 protein: CASSVGTGVREAFF
D gene: -; V gene: TRBV19; J gene: TRBJ1-3; clone size: -; CDR3 DNA: TGTGCCAGTAGCAGATACGGGTCTGGAAACACCATATATTTT; CDR3 protein: CASSRYGSGNTIYF
D gene: TRBD1; V gene: TRBV6-1; J gene: TRBJ2-7; clone size: once; CDR3 DNA: TGTGCCAGCAGATCGACAGGGACCTACGAGCAGTACTTC; CDR3 protein: CASRSTGTYEQYF
D gene: -; V gene: TRBV9; J gene: TRBJ2-1; clone size: -; CDR3 DNA: TGTGCCAGCAGCGTAGGCCGGGCCTCCTACAATGAGCAGTTCTTC; CDR3 protein: CASSVGRASYNEQFF
D gene: -; V gene: TRBV9; J gene: TRBJ2-5; clone size: -; CDR3 DNA: TGTGCCAGCAGCGTAGAGGGGAACCACCAAGAGACCCAGTACTTC; CDR3 protein: CASSVEGNHQETQYF
D gene: -; V gene: TRBV29-1; J gene: TRBJ1-3; clone size: -; CDR3 DNA: TGCAGCGTTGAAGATCAAGGGAAAGGAAACACCATATATTTT; CDR3 protein: CSVEDQGKGNTIYF
D gene: TRBD1; V gene: TRBV7-2; J gene: TRBJ2-7; clone size: -; CDR3 DNA: TGTGCCAGCCGGGACAGGGGGACCTACGAGCAGTACTTC; CDR3 protein: CASRDRGTYEQYF
D gene: -; V gene: TRBV6-4; J gene: TRBJ2-3; clone size: -; CDR3 DNA: TGTGCCAGCAGTGGACAGGGCACAGATACGCAGTATTTT; CDR3 protein: CASSGQGTDTQYF
D gene: TRBD2; V gene: TRBV6-1; J gene: TRBJ2-1; clone size: -; CDR3 DNA: TGTGCCAGCAGTGAAGCGGGCCTAGCGGGTTTCAATGAGCAGTTCTTC; CDR3 protein: CASSEAGLAGFNEQFF
D gene: TRBD2; V gene: TRBV12-5; J gene: TRBJ2-5; clone size: -; CDR3 DNA: TGTGCTAGTGGTTCCGGGACTAGTACCCAAGAGACCCAGTACTTC; CDR3 protein: CASGSGTSTQETQYF
D gene: -; V gene: TRBV6-1; J gene: TRBJ1-5; clone size: -; CDR3 DNA: TGTGCCAGCAGTGAAGAGCCACCCGGGAGAACGGCTTATAGCAATCAGCCCCAGCATTTT; CDR3 protein: CASSEEPPGRTAYSNQPQHF
D gene: -; V gene: TRBV5-4; J gene: TRBJ1-2; clone size: -; CDR3 DNA: TGTGCCAGCAGCTTGCAGGGAGCAAATGGCTACACCTTC; CDR3 protein: CASSLQGANGYTF
D gene: -; V gene: TRBV7-3; J gene: TRBJ2-7; clone size: -; CDR3 DNA: TGTGCCAGCAGCTTAAAGGTGGGCTACGAGCAGTACTTC; CDR3 protein: CASSLKVGYEQYF
D gene: -; V gene: TRBV7-3; J gene: TRBJ1-1; clone size: -; CDR3 DNA: TGTGCCAGCAGCCCCATCGGTGGGGAGAACACTGAAGCTTTCTTT; CDR3 protein: CASSPIGGENTEAFF
D gene: -; V gene: TRBV30; J gene: TRBJ1-4; clone size: -; CDR3 DNA: TGTGCCTGGGACGGCGGGAGGAGACAACTGTTTTTT; CDR3 protein: CAWDGGRRQLFF
D gene: -; V gene: TRBV5-1; J gene: TRBJ2-5; clone size: many; CDR3 DNA: TGCGCCAGCAGCCTGGGACACCCTATGCAAGAGACCCAGTACTTC; CDR3 protein: CASSLGHPMQETQYF
D gene: TRBD1; V gene: TRBV28; J gene: TRBJ1-2; clone size: -; CDR3 DNA: TGTGCCAGCAGTTGGGGACAGGACTATGGCTACACCTTC; CDR3 protein: CASSWGQDYGYTF
D gene: -; V gene: TRBV6-1; J gene: TRBJ2-5; clone size: once; CDR3 DNA: TGTGCCAGCAGTGAATTGGGGACCACCCAGGTTGAGGCGACCCAGTACTTC; CDR3 protein: CASSELGTTQVEATQYF
D gene: -; V gene: TRBV28; J gene: TRBJ2-1; clone size: -; CDR3 DNA: TGTGCCAGCAGTCTTCCACAGGGAGGTGTAAATGAGCAGTTCTTC; CDR3 protein: CASSLPQGGVNEQFF
D gene: TRBD1; V gene: TRBV28; J gene: TRBJ1-5; clone size: -; CDR3 DNA: TGTGCCAGCAGCCGACAGGGGAATCAGCCCCAGCATTTT; CDR3 protein: CASSRQGNQPQHF
D gene: TRBD2; V gene: TRBV6-1; J gene: TRBJ2-3; clone size: -; CDR3 DNA: TGTGCCAGCAGTAGGGCGGGGGACACAGATACGCAGTATTTT; CDR3 protein: CASSRAGDTDTQYF